What follows describes a single TCR beta chain. Its antigen is unknown. The sample is drawn from a study of CD8+ T cells in alopecia areata. Overall study: Tofacitinib was given for 6 to 18 months, then stopped for 6 months. Study-wide points: Sequencing of scalp samples also captures resident alphabeta T cells of normal skin. Greater clonality was observed in lesional scalp samples, especially alopecia totalis/universalis, versus normal scalp.

Samples from alopecia areata patients were lesional scalp punch biopsies and peripheral blood. cDNA serving as the sequencing template came from extracted, reverse transcribed RNA. The data were produced by immunoSEQ multiplex PCR, yet TCRdb's version contains in-frame clones alone and is incomplete. The sample carries 180,000 or so clones, roughly 66% recorded once. The TCR comes from a human donor with alopecia areata. The sequenced sample was CD8+ T cells sorted from blood, obtained at week 0.

The CDR3 nucleotides are TGTGCCAGCAGCTTGAGCTGGAATCCCACCTACGAGCAGTACTTC. It yields the protein CASSLSWNPTYEQYF. The V gene is TRBV5-6, the J gene TRBJ2-7; D remains unclear. This CDR3 contains 15 residues. Deletions cut 1 base from V and 2 bases from J, with 13 bases between. Germline lookup yields CDR1 SGHDT and CDR2 YYEEEE.